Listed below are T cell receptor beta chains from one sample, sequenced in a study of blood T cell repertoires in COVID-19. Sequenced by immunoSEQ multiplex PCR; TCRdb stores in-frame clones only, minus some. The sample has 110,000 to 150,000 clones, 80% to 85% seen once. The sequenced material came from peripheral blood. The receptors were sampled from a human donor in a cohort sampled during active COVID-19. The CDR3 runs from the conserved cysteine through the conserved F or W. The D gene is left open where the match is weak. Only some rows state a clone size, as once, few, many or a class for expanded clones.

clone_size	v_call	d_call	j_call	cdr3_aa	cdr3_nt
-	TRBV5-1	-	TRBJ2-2	CASSLEGNGELFF	TGCGCCAGCAGCTTGGAGGGGAACGGGGAGCTGTTTTTT
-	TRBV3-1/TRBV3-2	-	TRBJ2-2	CASSQGAGGELFF	TGTGCCAGCAGCCAGGGGGCGGGCGGGGAGCTGTTTTTT
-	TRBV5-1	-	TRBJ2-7	CASSLQGYEQYF	TGCGCCAGCAGCTTACAGGGCTACGAGCAGTACTTC
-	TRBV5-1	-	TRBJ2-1	CASSLGDSLLYNEQFF	TGCGCCAGCAGCTTGGGGGACTCCCTTCTATACAATGAGCAGTTCTTC
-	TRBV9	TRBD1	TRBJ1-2	CASSVDDGGQGGSYTF	TGTGCCAGCAGCGTAGACGACGGGGGACAGGGTGGATCGTACACCTTC
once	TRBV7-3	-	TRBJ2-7	CASSRNPGYEQYF	TGTGCCAGCAGCCGAAACCCAGGTTACGAGCAGTACTTC
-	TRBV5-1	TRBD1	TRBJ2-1	CASRPGQGIGGQFF	TGCGCCAGCAGGCCGGGACAGGGGATCGGGGGGCAGTTCTTC
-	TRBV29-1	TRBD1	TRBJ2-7	CSVARDRVNEQYF	TGCAGCGTCGCCCGGGACAGGGTCAACGAGCAGTACTTC
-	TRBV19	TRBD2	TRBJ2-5	CASSSSGRAVETQYF	TGTGCCAGTAGTAGCAGCGGGAGGGCTGTCGAGACCCAGTACTTC
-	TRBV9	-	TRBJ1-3	CASKQGLSGNTIYF	TGTGCCAGTAAGCAGGGGTTATCTGGAAACACCATATATTTT
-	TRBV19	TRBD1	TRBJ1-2	CASSYIQFSGQVDTNYGYTF	TGTGCCAGTAGTTATATTCAGTTCTCGGGACAGGTTGATACTAACTATGGCTACACCTTC
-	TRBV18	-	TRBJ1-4	CASSPGQENEKLFF	TGTGCCAGCTCACCAGGGCAGGAAAACGAAAAACTGTTTTTT
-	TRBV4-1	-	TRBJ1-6	CASSQRGQTRDNSPLHF	TGCGCCAGCAGCCAACGCGGACAGACCCGGGATAATTCACCCCTCCACTTT
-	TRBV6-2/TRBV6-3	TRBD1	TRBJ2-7	CASSSDRLHEQYF	TGTGCCAGCAGCTCGGACAGGTTACACGAGCAGTACTTC
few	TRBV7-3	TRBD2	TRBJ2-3	CASSFTSGKGDTRHF	TGTGCCAGCAGCTTCACTAGCGGGAAGGGAGATACGCGGCATTTT
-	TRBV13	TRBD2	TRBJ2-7	CASSRGLAAYEQYF	TGTGCCAGCAGCCGGGGACTAGCGGCCTACGAGCAGTACTTC
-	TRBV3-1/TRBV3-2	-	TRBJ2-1	CASSPKFRNNEQFF	TGTGCCAGCAGCCCCAAGTTCAGAAACAATGAGCAGTTCTTC
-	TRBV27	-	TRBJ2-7	CASSLPPTPATGYEQYF	TGTGCCAGCAGTTTACCACCGACTCCGGCGACAGGTTACGAGCAGTACTTC
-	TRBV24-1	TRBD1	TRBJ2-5	CATSDKGQGLETQYF	TGTGCCACCAGTGATAAGGGACAGGGGTTGGAGACCCAGTACTTC
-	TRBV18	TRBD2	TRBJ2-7	CASSPPTGGAYEQYF	TGTGCCAGCTCACCACCTACGGGAGGGGCCTACGAGCAGTACTTC
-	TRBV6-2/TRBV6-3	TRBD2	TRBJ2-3	CASSSVAGGTSTDTQYF	TGTGCCAGCAGTTCCGTAGCGGGAGGCACTAGCACAGATACGCAGTATTTT
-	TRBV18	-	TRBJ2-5	CASSPREGVGTQYF	TGTGCCAGCTCACCCCGTGAGGGGGTTGGGACCCAGTACTTC
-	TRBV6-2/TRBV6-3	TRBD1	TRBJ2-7	CASSDRVHEQYF	TGTGCCAGCAGCGACAGGGTCCACGAGCAGTACTTC